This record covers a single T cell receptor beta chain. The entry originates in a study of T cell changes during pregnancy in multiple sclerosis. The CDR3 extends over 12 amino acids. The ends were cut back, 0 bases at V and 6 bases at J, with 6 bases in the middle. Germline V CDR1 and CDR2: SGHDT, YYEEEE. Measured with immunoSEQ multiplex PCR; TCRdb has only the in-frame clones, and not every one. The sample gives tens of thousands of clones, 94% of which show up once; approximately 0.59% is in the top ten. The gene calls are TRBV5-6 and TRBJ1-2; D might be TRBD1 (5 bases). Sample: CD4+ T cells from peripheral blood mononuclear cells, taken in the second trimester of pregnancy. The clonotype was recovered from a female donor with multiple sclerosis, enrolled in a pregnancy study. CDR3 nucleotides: TGTGCCAGCAGCTTGGCGGGGGATGGCTACACCTTC. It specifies CASSLAGDGYTF. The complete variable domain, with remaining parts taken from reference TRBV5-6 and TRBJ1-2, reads DAGVTQSPTHLIKTRGQQVTLRCSPKSGHDTVSWYQQALGQGPQFIFQYYEEEERQRGNFPDRFSGHQFPNYSSELNVNALLLGDSALYLCASSLAGDGYTFGSGTRLTVV.